The rows below give T cell receptor beta chains drawn from one sample of a study of blood T cell repertoires in COVID-19. This table comes from immunoSEQ multiplex PCR, and its TCRdb copy is limited to in-frame clones, with some not included. The sample comprises over 200,000 clones, roughly 85% of which are singletons, and approximately 12% rests with the top ten. The source material was peripheral blood. The receptors here all came from a woman younger than 30 who had recovered from COVID-19. Both conserved end residues are part of each CDR3. The D gene is left open where the match is weak. Rows give clone size only sometimes, using once, few, many, or a class for an expanded clone.

TRBV7-9	TRBJ2-5	NA	few	CASSWTQEGETQYF	TGTGCCAGCAGCTGGACACAGGAGGGCGAGACCCAGTACTTC
TRBV27	TRBJ1-5	NA	NA	CASSFRYSNQPQHF	TGTGCCAGCAGTTTTCGGTACAGCAATCAGCCCCAGCATTTT
TRBV5-8	TRBJ1-2	NA	NA	CASIKQGNYGYTF	TGTGCCAGCATTAAACAGGGAAACTATGGCTACACCTTC
TRBV4-1	TRBJ1-1	NA	NA	CASSQERVNTEAFF	TGCGCCAGCAGCCAGGAGAGGGTGAACACTGAAGCTTTCTTT
TRBV6-5	TRBJ2-1	TRBD2	NA	CASSPGGARNEQFF	TGTGCCAGCAGCCCCGGGGGGGCTCGCAATGAGCAGTTCTTC
TRBV2	TRBJ2-7	TRBD1	NA	CASRVTGGSYEQYF	TGTGCCAGCAGAGTAACAGGGGGATCCTACGAGCAGTACTTC
TRBV27	TRBJ2-1	NA	NA	CASSLGPSYNEQFF	TGTGCCAGCAGTTTAGGGCCCTCCTACAATGAGCAGTTCTTC
TRBV30	TRBJ2-4	NA	NA	CAWMWRRGAKNIQYF	TGTGCCTGGATGTGGAGGAGGGGAGCCAAAAACATTCAGTACTTC
TRBV4-1	TRBJ2-2	NA	NA	CASSQVMTSGSGGELFF	TGCGCCAGCAGCCAAGTAATGACCAGCGGCTCTGGCGGGGAGCTGTTTTTT
TRBV9	TRBJ2-7	TRBD2	NA	CASSVVPTSDSLYEQYF	TGTGCCAGCAGCGTAGTTCCGACTAGCGATTCCTTATACGAGCAGTACTTC
TRBV9	TRBJ1-2	TRBD1	NA	CASSVSPGTAYGYTF	TGTGCCAGCAGCGTGAGCCCGGGGACAGCTTATGGCTACACCTTC
TRBV27	TRBJ2-7	NA	NA	CASSPRNTPYEQYF	TGTGCCAGCAGTCCGCGGAACACCCCCTACGAGCAGTACTTC
TRBV7-3	TRBJ1-2	TRBD1	NA	CASSQGGGYTF	TGTGCCAGCAGCCAGGGGGGAGGCTACACCTTC
TRBV6-6	TRBJ2-7	NA	once	CASSRGGTYEQYF	TGTGCCAGCAGTAGGGGGGGGACCTACGAGCAGTACTTC
TRBV2	TRBJ2-5	NA	NA	CASSARGAVETQYF	TGTGCCAGCAGTGCCAGGGGGGCGGTGGAGACCCAGTACTTC
TRBV24-1	TRBJ1-1	TRBD1	once	CATSDNRGLPNTEAFF	TGTGCCACCAGTGACAACAGGGGGCTCCCCAACACTGAAGCTTTCTTT
TRBV10-1	TRBJ1-1	NA	NA	CASTPIRTGQGPDTEAFF	TGCGCCAGCACCCCCATTCGTACTGGGCAGGGGCCGGACACTGAAGCTTTCTTT
TRBV9	TRBJ1-1	NA	NA	CASSVVRDTEAFF	TGTGCCAGCAGCGTAGTCAGGGACACTGAAGCTTTCTTT
TRBV7-3	TRBJ2-3	NA	few	CASSLGGSGTDTQYF	TGTGCCAGCAGCCTTGGTGGGAGTGGCACAGATACGCAGTATTTT
TRBV11-2	TRBJ1-4	NA	NA	CASSQTTGTPNEKLFF	TGTGCCAGCAGCCAAACGACCGGGACACCGAATGAAAAACTGTTTTTT
TRBV19	TRBJ1-1	TRBD1	once	CASSMVAGGLQGEAFF	TGTGCCAGTAGTATGGTGGCAGGGGGTCTCCAGGGTGAAGCTTTCTTT
TRBV9	TRBJ2-1	TRBD2	NA	CASTPGRGSNEQFF	TGTGCCAGCACTCCCGGCCGCGGGAGCAATGAGCAGTTCTTC
TRBV11-2	TRBJ1-5	NA	NA	CASSEDRNQPQHF	TGTGCCAGCAGCGAAGACAGAAATCAGCCCCAGCATTTT
TRBV27	TRBJ2-3	NA	NA	CASSLRGATDTQYF	TGTGCCAGCAGTTTGCGGGGTGCGACAGATACGCAGTATTTT
TRBV4-1	TRBJ2-7	TRBD2	NA	CASSQDQRGAYEQYF	TGCGCCAGCAGCCAAGATCAGCGGGGTGCCTACGAGCAGTACTTC
TRBV29-1	TRBJ2-2	NA	NA	CSVDPRDGTGELFF	TGCAGCGTTGACCCGCGGGATGGAACCGGGGAGCTGTTTTTT
TRBV6-1	TRBJ2-2	NA	NA	CASSDKRQENTGELFF	TGTGCCAGCAGTGATAAAAGACAGGAGAACACCGGGGAGCTGTTTTTT
TRBV6-8	TRBJ2-7	NA	NA	CASPSSTLDEQYF	TGTGCCAGTCCTTCTAGTACCCTAGACGAGCAGTACTTC
TRBV7-3	TRBJ1-1	NA	few	CASSLGQPNTEAFF	TGTGCCAGCAGCTTAGGCCAACCGAACACTGAAGCTTTCTTT
TRBV5-6	TRBJ1-4	NA	NA	CASSWGGNEKLFF	TGTGCCAGCAGCTGGGGAGGGAATGAAAAACTGTTTTTT
TRBV9	TRBJ2-1	TRBD2	NA	CASSPPPGLSSDEQFF	TGTGCCAGCAGCCCCCCACCGGGACTATCTTCGGATGAGCAGTTCTTC
TRBV7-6	TRBJ2-1	NA	NA	CASSPSPKHPNEQFF	TGTGCCAGCAGCCCCTCCCCAAAGCATCCGAATGAGCAGTTCTTC
TRBV18	TRBJ2-7	TRBD2	NA	CASSPGGIGGYDEQYF	TGTGCCAGCTCACCTGGAGGTATCGGGGGGTACGACGAGCAGTACTTC
TRBV9	TRBJ1-4	NA	NA	CASSGTAGFEQEAPEKLFF	TGTGCCAGCAGCGGTACGGCGGGGTTCGAACAGGAGGCCCCCGAAAAACTGTTTTTT
TRBV6-6	TRBJ2-7	TRBD2	NA	CASEGLAGTEQYF	TGTGCCAGCGAGGGACTAGCGGGAACCGAGCAGTACTTC
TRBV29-1	TRBJ1-2	TRBD1	NA	CSVEAPIPDRSYF	TGCAGCGTTGAAGCCCCCATTCCGGACAGGAGTTACTTC
TRBV27	TRBJ2-2	NA	NA	CASSLIRGEAGELFF	TGTGCCAGCAGTTTGATACGGGGAGAGGCCGGGGAGCTGTTTTTT
TRBV5-1	TRBJ2-1	TRBD2	NA	CASSLSLAGGQSYNEQFF	TGCGCCAGCAGCTTGAGCCTAGCGGGAGGTCAATCCTACAATGAGCAGTTCTTC
TRBV12-3/TRBV12-4	TRBJ2-1	NA	NA	CASTDWNEQFF	TGTGCCAGCACCGACTGGAATGAGCAGTTCTTC
TRBV7-8	TRBJ2-1	NA	NA	CASSLASSSYNEQFF	TGTGCCAGCAGCTTAGCGTCGAGCTCCTACAATGAGCAGTTCTTC
TRBV5-6	TRBJ2-7	NA	once	CASSSPRGPYEQYF	TGTGCCAGCAGCTCGCCGAGAGGCCCCTACGAGCAGTACTTC
TRBV12-1	TRBJ2-1	NA	NA	CASSGPGTGEGGVFSYNEQFF	TGTGCCAGCAGCGGGCCCGGGACAGGGGAGGGGGGCGTGTTTTCCTACAATGAGCAGTTCTTC
TRBV13	TRBJ2-7	NA	NA	CASSLGRLAAYEQYF	TGTGCCAGCAGCTTAGGCCGGTTAGCGGCCTACGAGCAGTACTTC
TRBV4-3	TRBJ1-4	NA	once	CASSQEGDGEKLFF	TGCGCCAGCAGCCAAGAAGGGGATGGTGAAAAACTGTTTTTT
TRBV11-2	TRBJ2-7	NA	NA	CASSSAQGYEQYF	TGTGCCAGCAGCTCGGCACAGGGATACGAGCAGTACTTC